This T cell receptor (beta chain) originates from a study of immune cell composition in non-small cell lung cancer. On this clone itself: Its target is not known.

Libraries were prepared by immunoSEQ multiplex PCR; TCRdb keeps only in-frame clonotypes and omits some of them. The sample records fewer than 2,500 clones, roughly four fifths being singletons. Study-wide results and caveats: Clones >0.5% enriched in tumour were rarer in adenocarcinoma (around 33%) than squamous (around 75%). Tumour-reactive clones were not shown to match dominant in vivo tumour clones. TIL tumour reactivity correlated with maximal tumour-associated clone frequency in adenocarcinoma.

The CDR3 sequence is 15 residues long. Germline CDR1 SGDLS, CDR2 YYNGEE. The V and J ends lost 3 bases and 8 bases, in that order; junction bases with no gene match: 12. The data were also submitted as part of a second study, on CD4 T cells in lung cancer. That study adds: Donors, mostly former smokers, were 60 to 69 at blood donation.

The chain joins TRBV9 to TRBJ1-1; 8 bases are a match to TRBD1. Specimen: lung tumor tissue. This receptor was identified in a human donor with non-small cell lung cancer. The CDR3 loop reads CASSDSGGPGVEAFF. The CDR3, as DNA: TGTGCCAGCAGCGATTCAGGGGGCCCTGGCGTAGAAGCTTTCTTT.